These 21 T cell receptor beta chains share one sample of origin, sequenced in a study of neurological immune-mediated disorders. TCRdb processed the 5' RACE reads anew with MiXCR; each CDR3 protein has one entry. The profile shows over 60,000 distinct CDR3 sequences, 4% to 6% of them singletons. Sequenced: PBMCs. These receptors were collected from a young woman with multiple sclerosis.

This clonotype was found many times. The chain carries TRBV6-6 and TRBJ2-2; D unclear. V was shortened by 6 bases and J by 2 bases, with 10 bases between the two germline ends. Germline V CDR1 and CDR2: MNHNY, SVGAGI (reference sequence). CDR3 length: 14 residues. In DNA, the CDR3 is TGTGCCAGCAGCCAAGGACCAAACACCGGGGAGCTGTTTTTT. Its translation is CASSQGPNTGELFF.

This clonotype showed up many times. The gene calls are TRBV10-2 and TRBJ2-7; 9 bases agree with TRBD2. The CDR3 covers 15 residues. With V trimmed by 2 bases and J by 6 bases, 8 bases remained unmatched. In germline, CDR1 is WSHSY, CDR2 SAAADI. The CDR3, as DNA: TGCGCCAGCAGTGAGAGACTGGGACTAGCTGTCGAGCAGTACGTC. It specifies CASSERLGLAVEQYV.

The sample holds many counts of this clonotype. The chain has TRBV20-1 and TRBJ2-1; TRBD2 might be the D (5 bases). V lost 5 bases and J 5 bases, leaving 22 bases between the germline ends. This CDR3 is 16 amino acids long. The germline gives CDR1 DFQATT, CDR2 SNEGSKA (reference sequence). The DNA of the CDR3 is TGCAGTGCTCTCCCCCCTTTTTCGGGGTCCCACAATGAGCAGTTCTTC. It encodes CSALPPFSGSHNEQFF.

This clonotype was counted many times. The V call is TRBV6-6, the J call TRBJ1-1, with 10 positions matching TRBD1. The V segment lost 6 bases and the J segment 6 bases; nucleotides outside the gene matches: 7. Germline lookup yields CDR1 MNHNY and CDR2 SVGAGI (reference sequence). The CDR3 sequence is 14 residues long. The CDR3 protein is CASRTGGGRPEAFF. For the CDR3, the DNA is TGTGCCAGCAGGACAGGGGGCGGGAGGCCTGAAGCTTTCTTT.

The table lists this clonotype with many counts. This chain connects TRBV20-1 to TRBJ2-3, with D perhaps assigned TRBD1 or TRBD2 (5 bases each). Trimming left V 6 bases short and J 6 bases short, with 16 bases between. The CDR3 is 13 amino acids. Germline V CDR1 and CDR2: DFQATT, SNEGSKA (reference sequence). The DNA of the CDR3 is TGCAGTGCAGCATATGAGGGGACCGATACGCAGTATTTT. It encodes CSAAYEGTDTQYF.

This clonotype has a count of ten or more. The chain uses TRBV7-9 and TRBJ2-1, with D perhaps matching TRBD2 (6 bases). V was clipped by 5 bases and J by 0 bases, with 17 bases between them. Germline CDR1 and CDR2: SEHNR and FQNEAQ (reference sequence). The CDR3 totals 17 residues. This chain's CDR3 is CASSRTGASSSYNEQFF. In DNA form, the CDR3 reads TGTGCCAGCAGCCGAACGGGAGCCTCAAGCTCCTACAATGAGCAGTTCTTC.

This clonotype has more than one count but fewer than ten. This chain joins TRBV20-1 and TRBJ2-1, with a weak D call TRBD1 (6 bases). The germline V gene has CDR1 DFQATT and CDR2 SNEGSKA (reference sequence). The V end lost 6 bases, the J end lost 10 bases, and 10 bases lay between the germline ends. The CDR3 has 10 amino acids. Here the CDR3 reads CSALGTEQFF. The CDR3 region has the DNA TGCAGTGCACTTGGGACAGAGCAGTTCTTC.

This clonotype was seen ten or more times. The CDR3 DNA follows: TGTGCCAGCAGCCAGTACTGGACAGATACGCAGTATTTT. It yields the protein CASSQYWTDTQYF. The rearrangement uses TRBV14 and TRBJ2-3; D not resolved. Trimming left V 3 bases short and J 3 bases short, with 7 bases between. This CDR3 comprises 13 residues. Germline V lookup: CDR1 SGHDN, CDR2 FVKESK.

There are a few counts of this clonotype. This chain uses TRBV28 with TRBJ2-2, with TRBD2 identical over 10 bases. The CDR3 covers 19 residues. The trim removed 4 bases at V and 5 bases at J, leaving 16 bases unmatched. The germline V gene encodes CDR1 MDHEN and CDR2 SYDVKM. CDR3 amino acids: CASSWGRWSSGSGTGELFF. The CDR3 DNA is TGTGCCAGCAGTTGGGGACGGTGGTCTAGCGGGAGCGGAACCGGGGAGCTGTTTTTT.

In its sample, this clonotype was seen many times. This chain connects TRBV18 to TRBJ1-3, with a possible D match to TRBD1 (5 bases). The CDR3 consists of 14 residues. Germline values: CDR1 KGHSH, CDR2 LQKENI. V lost 1 base to trimming and J lost 2 bases, with 6 bases between them. The CDR3 nucleotides are TGTGCCAGCTCACCACAGGGGACTGGAAACACCATATATTTT. It codes for CASSPQGTGNTIYF.

This clonotype has ten or more counts. This chain joins TRBV12-3 or TRBV12-4 and TRBJ2-3, with 7 bases matching TRBD2. CDR3 size: 15 residues. Trimming cost V 1 base and J 3 bases; bases outside gene matches: 4. The CDR3 DNA is TGTGCCAGCAGTTTAGGGGCGGGGGAAACAGATACGCAGTATTTT. Translating gives CASSLGAGETDTQYF.

This clonotype has a handful of counts. DNA for the CDR3: TGTGCCAGCTCATCCAGGGTCACCGGGGAGCTGTTTTTT. Its translation is CASSSRVTGELFF. The chain links TRBV18 to TRBJ2-2, with D possibly matching TRBD1 (5 bases). Trimming removed 5 bases from V and 4 bases from J, with 8 bases in between. The germline V gene encodes CDR1 KGHSH and CDR2 LQKENI. The CDR3 is made up of 13 amino acids.

This clonotype was observed at least ten times. The chain joins TRBV5-1 to TRBJ2-5; D unresolved. The CDR3 consists of 13 residues. Germline lookup yields CDR1 SGHRS and CDR2 YFSETQ. V lost 4 bases and J lost 5, with 12 bases in between. The CDR3 loop is CASSPTRVETQYF. CDR3 DNA sequence: TGCGCCAGCAGCCCGACGAGAGTCGAGACCCAGTACTTC.

This chain uses TRBV12-3 or TRBV12-4 with TRBJ2-1, with unresolved D. This CDR3 is built from 14 residues. Trimming removed 6 bases from V and 4 bases from J, with 13 bases in between. CDR3 in DNA: TGTGCCAGCAGCCCGGACCAATCTTACAATGAGCAGTTCTTC. Protein sequence: CASSPDQSYNEQFF.

This clonotype occurred many times. V gene TRBV5-1 combines with J gene TRBJ1-5; TRBD1 matches at 11 bases. The CDR3 is 14 amino acids. Germline CDR1 reads SGHRS; CDR2 reads YFSETQ. V shed 4 bases, J shed 7 bases, and the junction held 4 bases outside the gene matches. CDR3 in amino acids: CASSMGTGGQPQHF. CDR3 nucleotide sequence: TGCGCCAGCAGCATGGGGACAGGGGGACAGCCCCAGCATTTT. The full variable domain, in which reference TRBV5-1 and TRBJ1-5 provide the parts outside the CDR3, is KAGVTQTPRYLIKTRGQQVTLSCSPISGHRSVSWYQQTPGQGLQFLFEYFSETQRNKGNFPGRFSGRQFSNSRSEMNVSTLELGDSALYLCASSMGTGGQPQHFGDGTRLSIL.

This clonotype has a count of ten or more. The chain employs TRBV10-3 and TRBJ1-4, with TRBD1 as a possible D gene (6 bases). The V gene's germline CDR1 is ENHRY and CDR2 SYGVKD. The germline V and J ends were trimmed by 9 bases and 3 bases, with 11 bases remaining between them. The CDR3 totals 13 residues. CDR3 in amino acids: CAIQGSPNEKLFF. The DNA of the CDR3 is TGTGCCATACAGGGCTCTCCTAATGAAAAACTGTTTTTT.

This clonotype was seen ten or more times. This chain uses TRBV15 with TRBJ1-5; TRBD1 aligns across 8 bases. J was trimmed by 4 bases and V by 2 bases; bases with no gene match: 13. The CDR3 contains 18 residues. The germline gives CDR1 LNHNV, CDR2 YYDKDF (reference sequence). CDR3 protein: CATSRQGGRGLGNQPQHF. The CDR3 nucleotides read TGTGCCACCAGCAGACAGGGCGGCAGGGGGCTTGGGAATCAGCCCCAGCATTTT.

This rearrangement joins TRBV20-1 to TRBJ2-5; D remains unclear. V dropped 1 base and J dropped 3 bases, with 9 bases sitting between them. Germline V gives CDR1 DFQATT, CDR2 SNEGSKA (reference sequence). This CDR3 has 13 residues. The CDR3 DNA follows: TGCAGTGCTAGAGTAGGGTGGAAAGAGACCCAGTACTTC. Translated: CSARVGWKETQYF.

This clonotype has at least ten counts. J is TRBJ2-7 and V is TRBV7-6; 9 nucleotides line up with TRBD2. Germline V lookup: CDR1 SGHVS, CDR2 FNYEAQ. The CDR3 is 16 residues long. V shed 5 bases and J 5 bases; nucleotides not matched to a gene: 13. As DNA, the CDR3 is TGTGCCAGCAGCCCAGGGTTCGCGGGAGGGCGGAACGAGCAGTACTTC. It is translated as CASSPGFAGGRNEQYF.

This clonotype was detected many times. V gene TRBV12-3 or TRBV12-4 combines with J gene TRBJ1-1; 9 positions agree with TRBD1. V lost 5 bases and J lost 11; bases outside the gene matches: 18. The CDR3 loop spans 16 amino acids. CDR3 in amino acids: CASSLYRDRARMGAFF. CDR3 coding DNA: TGTGCCAGCAGTCTTTACCGGGACAGGGCCCGAATGGGGGCTTTCTTT.

In regard to this clonotype: A much larger clone differs from this one at a single base, so this may be a read error. The rearrangement links TRBV20-1 to TRBJ1-2; 11 bases are shared with TRBD1. The V gene's germline CDR1 is DFQATT and CDR2 SNEGSKA (reference sequence). The J segment lost 6 bases and the V segment lost 5 bases, leaving 8 bases of the junction unmatched. CDR3 length: 14 amino acids. The CDR3 DNA reads as TGCAGTGCTCATAATGGACAGGGGGCCAATGGCTACACCTTC. This translates into CSAHNGQGANGYTF.